Following are 2 T cell receptor beta chains from one sample sequenced in a study of molecular identifiers for immune sequencing clone quantification. TCRdb reanalysed the PCR reads using MiXCR and keeps one entry per CDR3 protein. The sample carries about 510,000 distinct CDR3 sequences, about 26% recorded once. The sequencing sample was made of naive CD8+ T cells from blood, with Jurkat cell RNA spiked in. Sample subset: FACS-sorted CD8+CD4-CCR7+CD45RA+ naive T cells. Every receptor here comes from a human donor in good health. Some libraries in this study had Jurkat cell RNA spiked in.

The chain couples TRBV6-5 to TRBJ1-4; D may be TRBD1 (5 bases). Germline assignment: CDR1 MNHEY and CDR2 SVGAGI. V shed 3 bases and J shed 5 bases, with 19 bases lying between them. This CDR3 comprises 17 residues. The CDR3 protein is CASSYGKVTATNEKLFF. The CDR3 DNA is TGTGCCAGCAGTTATGGGAAGGTGACAGCGACAAATGAAAAACTGTTTTTT.

On this clonotype: A read error may be the cause here, since a much bigger clone is one base away. The rearrangement uses TRBV4-1 and TRBJ2-2; no reliable D call. Trimming cost V 0 bases and J 4 bases, with 9 bases left between them. This CDR3 is built from 15 residues. Germline-derived CDR1 and CDR2 are MGHRA and YSYEKL. Written as DNA, the CDR3 is TGCGCCAGCAGCCAAGAACATCTGCGCACCGGGGAGCTGTTTTTT. Translating it yields CASSQEHLRTGELFF.